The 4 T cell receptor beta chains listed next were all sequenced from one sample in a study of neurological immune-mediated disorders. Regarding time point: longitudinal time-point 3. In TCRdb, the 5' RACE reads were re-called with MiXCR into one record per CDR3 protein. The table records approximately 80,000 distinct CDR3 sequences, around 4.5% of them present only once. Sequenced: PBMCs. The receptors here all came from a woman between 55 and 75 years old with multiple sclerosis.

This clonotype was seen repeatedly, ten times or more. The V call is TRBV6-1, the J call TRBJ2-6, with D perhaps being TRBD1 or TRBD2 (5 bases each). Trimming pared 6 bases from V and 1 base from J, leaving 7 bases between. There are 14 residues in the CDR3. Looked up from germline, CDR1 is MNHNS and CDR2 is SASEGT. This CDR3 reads CASRWGSGANVLTF. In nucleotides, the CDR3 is TGTGCCAGCAGATGGGGGTCTGGGGCCAACGTCCTGACTTTC.

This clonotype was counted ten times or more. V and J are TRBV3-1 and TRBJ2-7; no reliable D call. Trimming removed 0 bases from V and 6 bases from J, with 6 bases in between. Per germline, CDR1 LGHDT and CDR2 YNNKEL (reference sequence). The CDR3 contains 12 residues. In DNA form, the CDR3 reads TGTGCCAGCAGCCAAGAGCAGCTCGAGCAGTACTTC. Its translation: CASSQEQLEQYF.

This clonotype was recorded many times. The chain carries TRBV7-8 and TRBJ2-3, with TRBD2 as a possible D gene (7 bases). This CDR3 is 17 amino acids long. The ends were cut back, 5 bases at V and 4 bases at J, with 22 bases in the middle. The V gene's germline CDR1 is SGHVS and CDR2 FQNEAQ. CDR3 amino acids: CASSLGRGAGISDTQYF. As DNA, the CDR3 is TGTGCCAGCAGCCTTGGCCGGGGGGCCGGGATCTCAGATACGCAGTATTTT.

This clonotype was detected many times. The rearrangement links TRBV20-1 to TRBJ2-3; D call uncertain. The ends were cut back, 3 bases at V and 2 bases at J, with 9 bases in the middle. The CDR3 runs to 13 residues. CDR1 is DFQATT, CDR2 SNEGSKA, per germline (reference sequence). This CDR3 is CSASHRHTDTQYF. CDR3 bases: TGCAGTGCTAGTCACCGGCACACAGATACGCAGTATTTT.